This T cell receptor beta chain was sequenced for a study of shared clonotypes between healthy human individuals. Study as a whole: CD4 naive cells filled three plates per donor, CD4 memory three, CD8 naive two and CD8 memory one.

On this clone itself: Its target is not known.

Study-wide findings and caveats: Clonotype sharing among donors, it was expected, would be affected by sequencing depth.

Assay used: immunoSEQ multiplex PCR; TCRdb lists only in-frame clones, some missing. The sample carries around 1.5 million clones, under 99% recorded once. Germline trimming cut 7 bases from V and 0 bases from J; bases unmatched to any gene: 7. CDR3 length equals 15 residues. Germline V gene lookup returns CDR1 SGHRS and CDR2 YFSETQ. The rearrangement links TRBV5-1 to TRBJ2-5, with 9 positions matching TRBD1. Sequencing was performed on naive CD4+ T cells sorted from blood. Subset noted: CD45RA+ positively selected. The source is a man aged 25-45 years in good health. In nucleotides, the CDR3 is TGCGCCAGCGGGGACAGGGATTGGTACCAAGAGACCCAGTACTTC. Its translation is CASGDRDWYQETQYF. The full variable domain, its missing parts supplied by reference TRBV5-1 and TRBJ2-5, is KAGVTQTPRYLIKTRGQQVTLSCSPISGHRSVSWYQQTPGQGLQFLFEYFSETQRNKGNFPGRFSGRQFSNSRSEMNVSTLELGDSALYLCASGDRDWYQETQYFGPGTRLLVL.